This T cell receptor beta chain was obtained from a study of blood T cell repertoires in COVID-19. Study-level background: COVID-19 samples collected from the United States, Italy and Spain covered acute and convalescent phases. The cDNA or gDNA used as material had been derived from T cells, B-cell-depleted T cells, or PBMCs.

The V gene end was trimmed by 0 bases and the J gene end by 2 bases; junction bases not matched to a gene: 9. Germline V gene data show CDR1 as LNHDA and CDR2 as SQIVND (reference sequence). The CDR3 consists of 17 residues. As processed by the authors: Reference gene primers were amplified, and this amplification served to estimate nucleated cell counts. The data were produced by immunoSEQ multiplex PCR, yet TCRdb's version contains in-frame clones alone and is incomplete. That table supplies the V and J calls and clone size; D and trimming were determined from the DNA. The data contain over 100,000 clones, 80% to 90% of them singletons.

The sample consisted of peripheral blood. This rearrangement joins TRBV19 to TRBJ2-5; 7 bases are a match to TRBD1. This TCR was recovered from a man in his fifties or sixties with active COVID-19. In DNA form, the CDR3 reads TGTGCCAGTAGTATAGAGGGCCCAGGGGGAATACAAGAGACCCAGTACTTC. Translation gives CASSIEGPGGIQETQYF.